The next 5 T cell receptor beta chains were all read from a single sample in a study of identical twins. TCRdb called the 5' RACE reads again in MiXCR, with one record for every CDR3 protein. The sample lists approximately 280,000 distinct CDR3 sequences; 8% to 9% were seen once. These data are also associated with another study on yellow fever vaccine responses in identical twins.

Sequencing was performed on memory (CD45RO+) T cells sorted from blood. These receptors were obtained from a woman aged 18-29 years in good health.

The chain links TRBV12-3 or TRBV12-4 to TRBJ1-1; 11 nucleotides align to TRBD1. V trimming: 5 bases; J trimming: 4 bases; junction bases outside the gene matches: 6. The CDR3 sequence is 15 residues long. The CDR3 here is CASSNAGTGGTEAFF. The DNA of the CDR3 is TGTGCCAGCAGTAACGCCGGGACAGGGGGCACTGAAGCTTTCTTT.

Only a few counts were recorded for this clonotype. The chain recombines TRBV6-1 with TRBJ1-2; D not certain. V was clipped by 1 base and J by 6 bases, with 15 bases between them. CDR1 and CDR2 (germline): MNHNS, SASEGT. The CDR3 consists of 15 residues. This CDR3 reads CASSEVSWSWDGYTF. The CDR3 DNA reads as TGTGCCAGCAGTGAAGTCTCGTGGTCCTGGGATGGCTACACCTTC.

The sample holds many counts of this clonotype. This chain links TRBV14 with TRBJ1-1; no clear D gene. Trimming removed 3 bases from V and 2 bases from J, with 19 bases in between. The CDR3 runs to 17 residues. Germline lookup yields CDR1 SGHDN and CDR2 FVKESK. This CDR3 reads CASSHRWMETANTEAFF. CDR3 bases: TGTGCCAGCAGCCACAGATGGATGGAAACAGCCAACACTGAAGCTTTCTTT.

This clonotype appeared a few times. This chain uses TRBV7-2 with TRBJ2-7; no clear D. V was clipped by 3 bases and J by 3 bases, with 6 bases between them. The CDR3 covers 12 residues. The germline gives CDR1 SGHTA, CDR2 FQGNSA. The CDR3 nucleotides are TGTGCCAGCAGCTTCGGCCTCTACGAGCAGTACTTC. Its protein product is CASSFGLYEQYF. Full variable domain (rest looked up from reference TRBV7-2 and TRBJ2-7): GAGVSQSPSNKVTEKGKDVELRCDPISGHTALYWYRQSLGQGLEFLIYFQGNSAPDKSGLPSDRFSAERTGGSVSTLTIQRTQQEDSAVYLCASSFGLYEQYFGPGTRLTVT.

This clonotype has only a few counts. This sequence joins TRBV5-4 and TRBJ2-1; D call uncertain. This CDR3 is built from 13 residues. V was cut by 4 bases and J by 7 bases, with 12 bases left in between. Germline V CDR1 and CDR2: SGHNT, YYREEE (reference sequence). CDR3 nucleotides: TGTGCCAGCAGCGCCTCGGCCGGGAATGAGCAGTTCTTC. Translated: CASSASAGNEQFF.